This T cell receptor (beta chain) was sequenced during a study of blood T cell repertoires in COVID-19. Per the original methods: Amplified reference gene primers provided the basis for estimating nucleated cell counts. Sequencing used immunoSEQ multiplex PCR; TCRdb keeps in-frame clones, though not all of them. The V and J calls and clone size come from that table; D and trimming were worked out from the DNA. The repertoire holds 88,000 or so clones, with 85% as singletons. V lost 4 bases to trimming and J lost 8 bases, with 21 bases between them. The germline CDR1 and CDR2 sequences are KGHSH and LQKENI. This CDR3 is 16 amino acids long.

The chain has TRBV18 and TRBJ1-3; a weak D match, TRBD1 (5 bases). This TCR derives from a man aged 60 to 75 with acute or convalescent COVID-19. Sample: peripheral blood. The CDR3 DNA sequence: TGTGCCAGCTCACAGCGCGTCTTGCGGGGCGCGGACACCATATATTTT. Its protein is CASSQRVLRGADTIYF. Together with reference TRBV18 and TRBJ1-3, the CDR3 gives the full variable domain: NAGVMQNPRHLVRRRGQEARLRCSPMKGHSHVYWYRQLPEEGLKFMVYLQKENIIDESGMPKERFSAEFPKEGPSILRIQQVVRGDSAAYFCASSQRVLRGADTIYFGEGSWLTVV.